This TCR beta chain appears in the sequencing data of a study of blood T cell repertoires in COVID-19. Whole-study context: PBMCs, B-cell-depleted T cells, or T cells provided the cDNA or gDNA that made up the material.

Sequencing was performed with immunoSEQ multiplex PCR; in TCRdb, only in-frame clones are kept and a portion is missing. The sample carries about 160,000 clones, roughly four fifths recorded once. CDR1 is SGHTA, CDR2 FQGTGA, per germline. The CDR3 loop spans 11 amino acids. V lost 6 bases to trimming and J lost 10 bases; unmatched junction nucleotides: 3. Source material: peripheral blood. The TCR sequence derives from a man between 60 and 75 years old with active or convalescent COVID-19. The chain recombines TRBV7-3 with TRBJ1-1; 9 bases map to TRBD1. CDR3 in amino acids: CASRLDRGAFF. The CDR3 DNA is TGTGCCAGCAGACTGGACAGGGGAGCTTTCTTT. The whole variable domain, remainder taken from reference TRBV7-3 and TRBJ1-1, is GAGVSQTPSNKVTEKGKYVELRCDPISGHTALYWYRQSLGQGPEFLIYFQGTGAADDSGLPNDRFFAVRPEGSVSTLKIQRTERGDSAVYLCASRLDRGAFFGQGTRLTVV.